The present TCR beta chain was sequenced within a study of cytomegalovirus exposure and HLA in healthy donors. For this clone: As yet, its antigen is unknown.

Primers included in the PCR were 60 Vbeta and 13 Jbeta primers. The assay was immunoSEQ multiplex PCR, and TCRdb's table has in-frame clones only and misses some. The sample has about 95,000 clones, more than 65% seen once; the top ten hold 8.2%. After removal of 5 bases from V and 4 bases from J, the junction contained 4 bases not matched to a gene. The CDR3 runs 14 residues. CDR1 is MNHNS and CDR2 is SASEGT in the germline V gene. Study observations and caveats: When analyzed later, the rates of TCR association showed variation by HLA locus, with DRB1 the most and HLA-C the fewest. In a later analysis, specific HLA alleles were associated with 16,000 or so TCR beta sequences at a 0.05 false discovery rate. Reports state that TCR beta sequences accurately predicted most subjects' HLA-A and HLA-B alleles.

Sequenced material: PBMCs. This chain links TRBV6-1 with TRBJ2-7; 11 bases line up with TRBD1. The source is a man in his 60s in good health and CMV-seronegative. The CDR3 protein is CASSRGQGAYEQYF. In nucleotides, the CDR3 is TGTGCCAGCAGTCGTGGACAGGGGGCATACGAGCAGTACTTC.